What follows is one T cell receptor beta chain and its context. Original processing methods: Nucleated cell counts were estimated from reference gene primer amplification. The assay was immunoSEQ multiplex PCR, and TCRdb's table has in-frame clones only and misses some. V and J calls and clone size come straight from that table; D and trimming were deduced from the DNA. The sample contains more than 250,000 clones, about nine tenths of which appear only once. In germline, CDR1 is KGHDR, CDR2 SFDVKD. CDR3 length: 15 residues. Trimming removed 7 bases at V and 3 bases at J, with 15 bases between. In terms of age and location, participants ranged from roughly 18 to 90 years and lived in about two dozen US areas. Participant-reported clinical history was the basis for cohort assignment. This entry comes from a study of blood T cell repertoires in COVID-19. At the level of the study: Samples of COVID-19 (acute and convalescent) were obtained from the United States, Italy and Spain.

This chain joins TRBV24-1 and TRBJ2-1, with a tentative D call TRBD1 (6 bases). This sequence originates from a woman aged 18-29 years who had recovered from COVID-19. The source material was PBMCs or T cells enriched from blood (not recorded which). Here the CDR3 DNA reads TGTGCCACCAGCCCGACAGGAAGCTTCTACAATGAGCAGTTCTTC. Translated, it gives CATSPTGSFYNEQFF.